Listed below are T cell receptor beta chains from one sample, sequenced in a study of T cell repertoires in cytomegalovirus infection. Each CDR3 protein is one row after TCRdb ran MiXCR on the reads. Counted here are more than 250,000 distinct CDR3 sequences, around 25% occurring once; the ten biggest clones make up about an eighth. These receptors' targets are unknown. The material sequenced was cultured PBMCs, taken from culture after CMV antigen stimulation. These receptor sequences come from a human donor in good health (CMV status not recorded). Some clones in this sample may be carry-over from other donors' samples. The CDR3 runs from the conserved cysteine through the conserved F or W. The D gene is left open where the match is weak. The listing skips clone size in some rows; elsewhere it reads once, few, many or a size class.

d_gene,v_gene,j_gene,abundance,CDR3aa,CDR3nt
TRBD1,TRBV6-6,TRBJ1-1,NA,CASSGRQGAAFF,TGTGCCAGCAGCGGGAGACAGGGGGCGGCTTTCTTT
NA,TRBV4-1,TRBJ1-1,NA,CASSQDGPALNTEAFF,TGCGCCAGCAGCCAAGATGGACCGGCACTGAACACTGAAGCTTTCTTT
NA,TRBV28,TRBJ1-1,once,CASSPEGLGTEAFF,TGTGCCAGCAGTCCCGAGGGTTTAGGAACTGAAGCTTTCTTT
TRBD1,TRBV5-8,TRBJ1-6,NA,CASSPGTGYSPLHF,TGTGCCAGCAGCCCGGGGACAGGGTATTCTCCCCTCCACTTT
TRBD1,TRBV4-3,TRBJ1-2,few,CASSPSGGTDYYGYTF,TGCGCCAGCAGCCCCTCCGGGGGGACAGATTATTATGGCTACACCTTC
NA,TRBV5-1,TRBJ1-2,few,CASSLPGGDYGYTF,TGCGCCAGCAGCCTGCCTGGGGGGGACTATGGCTACACCTTC
TRBD1,TRBV30,TRBJ2-6,few,CAWTPLGQGLSGANVLTF,TGTGCCTGGACCCCACTAGGACAGGGTCTTTCTGGGGCCAACGTCCTGACTTTC
NA,TRBV7-2,TRBJ1-5,few,CASSLNQGSNQPQHF,TGTGCCAGCAGCTTAAACCAAGGGAGCAATCAGCCCCAGCATTTT
TRBD2,TRBV7-2,TRBJ2-2,NA,CASSFGLAGMGELFF,TGTGCCAGCAGCTTCGGACTAGCGGGGATGGGGGAGCTGTTTTTT
TRBD2,TRBV7-9,TRBJ2-5,NA,CASSVIGTSGNFETQYF,TGTGCCAGCAGCGTAATTGGGACTAGCGGGAATTTTGAGACCCAGTACTTC
NA,TRBV14,TRBJ2-3,NA,CASSQLFGEMADTQYF,TGTGCCAGCAGCCAACTGTTCGGGGAAATGGCAGATACGCAGTATTTT
TRBD1,TRBV7-2,TRBJ1-2,NA,CASSLTNGQGFLF,TGTGCCAGCAGCTTAACCAATGGACAGGGATTCCTCTTC
TRBD2,TRBV12-3/TRBV12-4,TRBJ2-3,many,CASSAYSGTPDTQYF,TGTGCCAGCAGCGCCTATAGCGGGACTCCCGATACGCAGTATTTT
TRBD1,TRBV28,TRBJ1-5,many,CASSLVTGDSQPQHF,TGTGCCAGCAGTTTAGTTACAGGGGACAGTCAGCCCCAGCATTTT
NA,TRBV5-6,TRBJ1-5,NA,CASGWGGEQPQHF,TGTGCCAGTGGGTGGGGGGGTGAGCAGCCCCAGCATTTT
TRBD1,TRBV18,TRBJ1-1,few,CASSKTGGAGTTEAFF,TGTGCCAGCTCAAAGACAGGGGGCGCAGGGACCACTGAAGCTTTCTTT
NA,TRBV15,TRBJ2-7,NA,CATSRASGEQYF,TGTGCCACCAGCAGGGCTTCGGGTGAGCAGTACTTC
NA,TRBV7-2,TRBJ1-1,many,CASSYNPGGAFF,TGTGCCAGCAGCTATAACCCGGGGGGAGCTTTCTTT
NA,TRBV6-6,TRBJ1-2,NA,CASSYLATGTDYGYTF,TGTGCCAGCAGTTACTTAGCCACTGGGACCGACTATGGCTACACCTTC
TRBD2,TRBV12-3/TRBV12-4,TRBJ2-2,few,CASSRLAGGLSGELFF,TGTGCCAGCAGTCGACTAGCGGGAGGCCTTTCCGGGGAGCTGTTTTTT
NA,TRBV12-3/TRBV12-4,TRBJ2-6,few,CASKSQGGGANVLTF,TGTGCCAGCAAGAGTCAGGGTGGCGGGGCCAACGTCCTGACTTTC
NA,TRBV30,TRBJ1-1,few,CAWSGTRLGTEAFF,TGTGCCTGGAGTGGGACCCGCCTGGGCACTGAAGCTTTCTTT
TRBD2,TRBV19,TRBJ2-5,NA,CASKSLADQETQYF,TGTGCCAGTAAATCACTAGCGGACCAAGAGACCCAGTACTTC
NA,TRBV6-6,TRBJ2-3,NA,CASSYISTDTQYF,TGTGCCAGCAGTTACATTTCGACAGATACGCAGTATTTT
NA,TRBV6-5,TRBJ2-7,NA,CASSYSAPGDTSYEQYF,TGTGCCAGCAGTTACTCGGCTCCCGGGGATACCTCCTACGAGCAGTACTTC
NA,TRBV15,TRBJ1-4,NA,CATSRTPDNEKLFF,TGTGCCACCAGCAGGACACCGGATAATGAAAAACTGTTTTTT
NA,TRBV9,TRBJ1-3,NA,CASSSFQDGNTIYF,TGTGCCAGCAGCTCCTTCCAGGACGGAAACACCATATATTTT
TRBD2,TRBV5-1,TRBJ2-5,few,CASSPGDYSEETQYF,TGCGCCAGCAGCCCCGGGGACTATTCCGAAGAGACCCAGTACTTC
TRBD2,TRBV7-2,TRBJ2-7,few,CASSLGRTSGAYEQYF,TGTGCCAGCAGCTTAGGCCGGACTAGCGGTGCTTACGAGCAGTACTTC
NA,TRBV4-3,TRBJ2-1,NA,CASSPSSPGGSDNEQFF,TGCGCCAGCAGCCCCAGCAGCCCAGGAGGCTCTGACAATGAGCAGTTCTTC
TRBD2,TRBV27,TRBJ2-1,many,CASSPQRVLAGRSNEQFF,TGTGCCAGCAGTCCCCAGCGTGTGTTAGCGGGACGATCCAATGAGCAGTTCTTC
TRBD2,TRBV19,TRBJ2-7,NA,CASREAGEPYEQYF,TGTGCCAGTAGAGAGGCGGGAGAGCCCTACGAGCAGTACTTC
TRBD1,TRBV19,TRBJ1-1,NA,CASSNRGYTEAFF,TGTGCCAGTAGTAACAGGGGATATACTGAAGCTTTCTTT
NA,TRBV30,TRBJ1-3,many,CAWSIGIGNTIYF,TGTGCCTGGAGTATCGGGATTGGAAACACCATATATTTT
NA,TRBV27,TRBJ2-5,NA,CASSPLIPGQETQYF,TGTGCCAGCAGTCCCCTCATTCCGGGGCAAGAGACCCAGTACTTC
TRBD1,TRBV28,TRBJ2-1,NA,CASSLTGTGTIKREQFF,TGTGCCAGCAGTCTCACCGGGACAGGGACCATAAAGAGGGAGCAGTTCTTC
NA,TRBV7-8,TRBJ2-1,NA,CASSLAPGRDNEQFF,TGTGCCAGCAGCTTAGCGCCAGGCAGGGACAATGAGCAGTTCTTC
TRBD1,TRBV24-1,TRBJ2-2,few,CATQGQGSGELFF,TGTGCCACCCAGGGACAGGGAAGCGGGGAGCTGTTTTTT
TRBD2,TRBV19,TRBJ2-7,NA,CASSILAGVTYEQYF,TGTGCCAGTAGTATCCTAGCGGGAGTCACCTACGAGCAGTACTTC
NA,TRBV7-9,TRBJ2-2,few,CASRPRWDTGELFF,TGTGCCAGCCGCCCTCGGTGGGACACCGGGGAGCTGTTTTTT
TRBD2,TRBV3-1,TRBJ2-1,few,CASTSSGRDNEQFF,TGTGCCAGCACCTCTAGCGGGAGGGACAATGAGCAGTTCTTC
NA,TRBV7-2,TRBJ2-7,many,CASSLVRTYEQYF,TGTGCCAGCAGCTTAGTCCGTACCTACGAGCAGTACTTC
TRBD1,TRBV12-3/TRBV12-4,TRBJ1-5,few,CASSGTGVRNQPQHF,TGTGCCAGCAGTGGGACAGGTGTACGCAATCAGCCCCAGCATTTT
TRBD2,TRBV20-1,TRBJ2-7,few,CSAIVGLAGGHEQYF,TGCAGTGCTATTGTGGGACTAGCGGGAGGCCACGAGCAGTACTTC
TRBD2,TRBV12-3/TRBV12-4,TRBJ2-1,many,CASSIAGGPYNEQFF,TGTGCCAGCTCGATAGCGGGAGGGCCGTACAATGAGCAGTTCTTC
TRBD2,TRBV7-2,TRBJ2-1,many,CASSSTAGPSSYNEQFF,TGTGCCAGCAGCTCGACAGCGGGACCTAGCTCCTACAATGAGCAGTTCTTC
TRBD2,TRBV20-1,TRBJ2-1,NA,CSAIAGGGNEQFF,TGCAGTGCTATAGCGGGGGGAGGGAATGAGCAGTTCTTC
NA,TRBV19,TRBJ1-1,NA,CASRIGRRRTEAFF,TGTGCCAGTAGGATTGGTAGGCGGAGGACTGAAGCTTTCTTT
NA,TRBV7-2,TRBJ1-3,many,CASSLAMGAGNTIYF,TGTGCCAGCAGCTTAGCGATGGGGGCTGGAAACACCATATATTTT
NA,TRBV7-9,TRBJ2-1,few,CASSLGGLGQFF,TGTGCCAGCAGCTTAGGGGGTTTGGGGCAGTTCTTC
NA,TRBV7-2,TRBJ2-7,many,CASSMPRPEFYEQYF,TGTGCCAGCAGCATGCCCCGACCAGAGTTCTACGAGCAGTACTTC
TRBD1,TRBV7-2,TRBJ1-1,many,CASSQGATEAFF,TGTGCCAGCAGCCAGGGGGCCACTGAAGCTTTCTTT
NA,TRBV24-1,TRBJ2-5,few,CATSDDTGTETQYF,TGTGCCACCAGTGATGATACAGGGACGGAGACCCAGTACTTC
NA,TRBV5-1,TRBJ1-1,NA,CASSPDGFEAFF,TGCGCCAGCAGTCCGGACGGTTTTGAAGCTTTCTTT
NA,TRBV30,TRBJ2-3,few,CAWSALGNTQYF,TGTGCCTGGAGTGCCCTGGGGAATACGCAGTATTTT
TRBD2,TRBV28,TRBJ2-5,few,CASGTSGRTETQYF,TGTGCCAGCGGGACTAGCGGGAGGACAGAGACCCAGTACTTC
NA,TRBV7-8,TRBJ1-3,few,CASSLKGSPSSGNTIYF,TGTGCCAGCAGCTTAAAAGGTAGCCCAAGCTCTGGAAACACCATATATTTT
TRBD1,TRBV6-2/TRBV6-3,TRBJ1-5,NA,CASSNAGTGLDQPQHF,TGTGCCAGCAGTAACGCCGGGACAGGGCTGGATCAGCCCCAGCATTTT
TRBD2,TRBV20-1,TRBJ2-3,NA,CSARLARSTDTQYF,TGCAGTGCGAGACTAGCGAGAAGCACAGATACGCAGTATTTT
TRBD2,TRBV20-1,TRBJ2-1,few,CSAPVSGSPHNEQFF,TGCAGTGCTCCCGTTAGCGGGAGTCCCCACAATGAGCAGTTCTTC